The T cell receptor beta chain described here comes from a study of monozygotic twins with inflammatory bowel disease. The UMIs contained a 6-nucleotide sample barcode. They were added by template switching during cDNA synthesis. Each CDR3 protein gets one entry in TCRdb, which reprocessed the 5' RACE reads and gives no DNA. Listed are approximately 300,000 distinct CDR3 sequences; about 5% falls within the top ten. Findings and caveats of the study: The data did not back a single strong IBD-associated clonotype or signal. Relative to healthy twins, IBD patients had fewer clonotypes in common with others, a gap that was especially apparent with disease activity.

Staff drew an approximately 2.5 ml blood sample from each donor. A remark on this clonotype: Its antigen is as yet unknown.

This CDR3 is built from 19 residues. Germline CDR1 MNHEY, CDR2 SVGAGI. This chain uses TRBV6-5 with TRBJ1-1; TCRdb reports TRBD1, a call that lacks DNA to check it against. The sequenced sample consisted of blood. This sequence originates from a human donor with ulcerative colitis or Crohn's disease, or a healthy co-twin of an affected twin (not recorded which). CDR3 sequence reads: CASSYRLQGGRTMNTEAFF.